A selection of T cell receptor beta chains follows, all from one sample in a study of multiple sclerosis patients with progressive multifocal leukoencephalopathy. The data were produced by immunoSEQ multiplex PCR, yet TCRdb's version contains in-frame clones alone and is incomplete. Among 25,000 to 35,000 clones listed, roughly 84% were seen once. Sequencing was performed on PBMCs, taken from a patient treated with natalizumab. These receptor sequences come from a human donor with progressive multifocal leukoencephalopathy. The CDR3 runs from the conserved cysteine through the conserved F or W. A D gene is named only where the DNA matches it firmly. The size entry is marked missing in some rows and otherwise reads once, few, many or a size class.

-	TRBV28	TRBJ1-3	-	CASSSYPGTSGNTIYF	TGTGCCAGCAGTTCCTATCCAGGGACCTCTGGAAACACCATATATTTT
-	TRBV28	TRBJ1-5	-	CASSLTNQPQHF	TGTGCCAGCAGTTTAACCAATCAGCCCCAGCATTTT
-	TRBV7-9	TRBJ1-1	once	CASSAGGLTEAFF	TGTGCCAGCAGCGCCGGGGGGCTCACTGAAGCTTTCTTT
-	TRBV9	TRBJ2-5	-	CASSVAGSVQETQYF	TGTGCCAGCAGCGTAGCGGGTAGCGTACAAGAGACCCAGTACTTC
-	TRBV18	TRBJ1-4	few	CASSPGTPPGEKLFF	TGTGCCAGCTCACCCGGGACTCCACCGGGGGAAAAACTGTTTTTT
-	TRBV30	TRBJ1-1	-	CAWSPKRNTEAFF	TGTGCCTGGAGCCCCAAGAGGAACACTGAAGCTTTCTTT
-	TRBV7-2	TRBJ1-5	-	CASTRRDQPQHF	TGTGCCAGCACCCGGCGGGATCAGCCCCAGCATTTT
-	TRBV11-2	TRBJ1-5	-	CASSFRFDQPQHF	TGTGCCAGCAGTTTTCGGTTCGATCAGCCCCAGCATTTT
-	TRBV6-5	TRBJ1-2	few	CASRGGTYGYTF	TGTGCCAGCAGAGGCGGGACCTATGGCTACACCTTC
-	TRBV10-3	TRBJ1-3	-	CATGLEVGGNTIYF	TGTGCCACGGGACTGGAAGTTGGGGGAAACACCATATATTTT
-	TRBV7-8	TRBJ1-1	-	CASSLRGMNTEAFF	TGTGCCAGCAGCCTCCGGGGTATGAACACTGAAGCTTTCTTT
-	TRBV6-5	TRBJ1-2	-	CASSERDANYGYTF	TGTGCCAGCAGTGAACGAGACGCAAACTATGGCTACACCTTC
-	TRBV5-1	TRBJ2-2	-	CASSPQGPGELFF	TGCGCCAGCAGCCCACAGGGCCCCGGGGAGCTGTTTTTT
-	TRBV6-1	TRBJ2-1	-	CASSEVAPSYNEQFF	TGTGCCAGCAGTGAAGTGGCCCCCTCCTACAATGAGCAGTTCTTC
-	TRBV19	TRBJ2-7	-	CASSIGPAMEQYF	TGTGCCAGTAGTATAGGCCCGGCGATGGAGCAGTACTTC
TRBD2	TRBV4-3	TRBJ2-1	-	CASSQAGPSGSSYNEQFF	TGCGCCAGCAGCCAAGCGGGACCTAGCGGGAGCTCCTACAATGAGCAGTTCTTC
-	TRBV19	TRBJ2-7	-	CASSLVADYEQYF	TGTGCCAGTAGCTTGGTAGCGGACTACGAGCAGTACTTC
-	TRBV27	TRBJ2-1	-	CASSRSGLSSYNEQFF	TGTGCCAGCAGCCGGTCGGGACTCAGCTCCTACAATGAGCAGTTCTTC
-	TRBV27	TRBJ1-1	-	CASSLFPSNTEAFF	TGTGCCAGCAGTTTATTCCCGTCGAACACTGAAGCTTTCTTT
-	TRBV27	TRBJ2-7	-	CASSLGTTYEQYF	TGTGCCAGCAGTCTGGGGACAACCTACGAGCAGTACTTC
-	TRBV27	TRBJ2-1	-	CASSWISYNEQFF	TGTGCCAGCAGCTGGATATCCTACAATGAGCAGTTCTTC
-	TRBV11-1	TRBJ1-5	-	CASSLSGDNQPQHF	TGTGCCAGCAGCTTATCAGGGGACAATCAGCCCCAGCATTTT
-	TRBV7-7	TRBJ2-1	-	CASSFSLNNEQFF	TGTGCCAGCAGCTTCAGCTTAAACAATGAGCAGTTCTTC
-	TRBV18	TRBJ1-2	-	CASSPLPRGGEDGYTF	TGTGCCAGCTCACCACTCCCCAGGGGAGGTGAGGATGGCTACACCTTC
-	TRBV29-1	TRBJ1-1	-	CSVVRFWDTEAFF	TGCAGCGTAGTTAGGTTTTGGGACACTGAAGCTTTCTTT
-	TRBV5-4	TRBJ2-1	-	CASSLGAGSYNEQFF	TGTGCCAGCAGCTTGGGGGCGGGCTCCTACAATGAGCAGTTCTTC
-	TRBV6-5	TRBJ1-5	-	CASSPFANSHQPQHF	TGTGCCAGCAGTCCTTTCGCGAACAGCCATCAGCCCCAGCATTTT
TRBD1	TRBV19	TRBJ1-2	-	CASSIDRDRAYGYTF	TGTGCCAGTAGTATAGATCGCGACAGGGCCTATGGCTACACCTTC
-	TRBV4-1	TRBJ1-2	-	CASSQDRGGYGYTF	TGCGCCAGCAGCCAAGATAGGGGAGGCTACGGCTACACCTTC